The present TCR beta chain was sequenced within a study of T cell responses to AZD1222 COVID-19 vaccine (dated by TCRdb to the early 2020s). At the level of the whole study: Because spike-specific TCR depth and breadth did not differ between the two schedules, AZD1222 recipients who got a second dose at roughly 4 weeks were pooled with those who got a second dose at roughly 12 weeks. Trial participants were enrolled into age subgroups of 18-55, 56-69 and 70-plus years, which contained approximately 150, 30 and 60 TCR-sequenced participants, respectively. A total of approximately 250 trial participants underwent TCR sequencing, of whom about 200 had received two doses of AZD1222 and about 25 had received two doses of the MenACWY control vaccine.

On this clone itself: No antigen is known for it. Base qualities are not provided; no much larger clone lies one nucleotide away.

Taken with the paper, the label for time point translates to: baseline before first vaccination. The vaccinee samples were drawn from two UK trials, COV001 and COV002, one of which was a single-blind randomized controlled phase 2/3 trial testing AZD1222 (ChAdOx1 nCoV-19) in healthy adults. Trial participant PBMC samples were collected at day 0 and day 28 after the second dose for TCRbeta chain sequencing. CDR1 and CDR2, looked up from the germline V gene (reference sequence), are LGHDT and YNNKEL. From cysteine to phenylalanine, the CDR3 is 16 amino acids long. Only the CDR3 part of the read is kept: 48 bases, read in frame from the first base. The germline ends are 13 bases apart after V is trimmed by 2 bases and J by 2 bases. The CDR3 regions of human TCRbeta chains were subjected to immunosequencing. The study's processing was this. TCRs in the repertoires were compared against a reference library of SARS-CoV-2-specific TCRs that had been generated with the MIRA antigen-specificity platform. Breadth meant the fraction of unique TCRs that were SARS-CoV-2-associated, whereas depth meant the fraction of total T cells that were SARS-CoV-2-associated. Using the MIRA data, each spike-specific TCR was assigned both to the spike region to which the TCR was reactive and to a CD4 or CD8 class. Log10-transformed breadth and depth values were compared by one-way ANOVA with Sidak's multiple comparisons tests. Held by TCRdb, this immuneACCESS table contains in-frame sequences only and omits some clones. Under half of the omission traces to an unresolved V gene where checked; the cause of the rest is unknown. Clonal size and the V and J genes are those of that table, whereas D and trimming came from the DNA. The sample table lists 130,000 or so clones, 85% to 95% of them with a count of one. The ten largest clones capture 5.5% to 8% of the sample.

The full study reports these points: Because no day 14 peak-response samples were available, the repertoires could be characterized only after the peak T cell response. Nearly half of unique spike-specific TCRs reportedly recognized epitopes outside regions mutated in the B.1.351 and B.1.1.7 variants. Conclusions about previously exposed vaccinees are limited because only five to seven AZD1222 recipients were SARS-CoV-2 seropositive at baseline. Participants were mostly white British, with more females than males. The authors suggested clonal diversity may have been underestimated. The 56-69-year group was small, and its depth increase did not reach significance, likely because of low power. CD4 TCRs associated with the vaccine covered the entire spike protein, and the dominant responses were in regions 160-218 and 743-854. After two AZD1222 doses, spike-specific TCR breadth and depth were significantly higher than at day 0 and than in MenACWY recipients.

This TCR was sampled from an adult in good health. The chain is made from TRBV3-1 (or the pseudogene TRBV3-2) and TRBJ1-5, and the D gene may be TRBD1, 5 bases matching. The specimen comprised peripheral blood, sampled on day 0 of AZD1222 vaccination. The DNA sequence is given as TGTGCCAGCAGCCAAATCCGGGACTATGGCAATCAGCCCCAGCATTTT. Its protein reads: CASSQIRDYGNQPQHF.